The 10 T cell receptor beta chains below all came from one sample that was sequenced in a study of cytomegalovirus exposure and HLA in healthy donors. Clones were read by immunoSEQ multiplex PCR, and TCRdb kept only the in-frame ones, dropping some. The sample yields approximately 110,000 clones, almost 90% seen once. Sequenced sample: PBMCs. The receptor set was obtained from a woman aged 18-29 years in good health and CMV-seronegative.

This chain uses TRBV19 with TRBJ2-3; 7 positions match TRBD2. The CDR3 covers 16 residues. Germline values: CDR1 LNHDA, CDR2 SQIVND (reference sequence). The V segment lost 4 bases and the J segment 4 bases; nucleotides outside the gene matches: 11. This chain's CDR3 is CASSTDRTSYADTQYF. CDR3 DNA sequence: TGTGCCAGTAGTACCGATAGGACTAGTTACGCAGATACGCAGTATTTT.

The genes are TRBV6-1 and TRBJ1-1; 7 nucleotides line up with TRBD1. CDR1 and CDR2 (germline): MNHNS, SASEGT. With 6 bases clipped from V and 1 base from J, the junction kept 8 bases outside the gene matches. The CDR3 length is 15 residues. As DNA, the CDR3 is TGTGCCAGCAGAAGCCGGGACAGAGGGAACACTGAAGCTTTCTTT. Its translation is CASRSRDRGNTEAFF.

The chain uses TRBV5-1 and TRBJ2-1; D is perhaps TRBD2 (8 bases). V was trimmed by 4 bases and J by 5 bases, leaving 22 bases between them. Germline V gene lookup returns CDR1 SGHRS and CDR2 YFSETQ. This CDR3 region has 17 residues. CDR3 region: CASSPAGGGTANNEQFF. For the CDR3, the DNA is TGCGCCAGCAGCCCGGCGGGGGGCGGGACAGCTAACAATGAGCAGTTCTTC.

The chain links TRBV6-1 to TRBJ1-2, with TRBD1 identical over 7 bases. From germline, CDR1 is MNHNS and CDR2 SASEGT. Trimming removed 1 base from V and 5 bases from J; junction bases left unmatched: 4. The CDR3 is 14 amino acids. DNA for the CDR3: TGTGCCAGCAGTGAAGGGGGGGACAGATATGGCTACACCTTC. Its protein is CASSEGGDRYGYTF.

The rearrangement uses TRBV5-6 and TRBJ1-2; D possibly corresponds to TRBD1 (5 bases). V shed 0 bases and J shed 2 bases, with 5 bases lying between them. The V gene's germline CDR1 is SGHDT and CDR2 YYEEEE. The CDR3 spans 13 residues. The CDR3, as DNA: TGTGCCAGCAGCTTGGGACAGAACTATGGCTACACCTTC. It codes for CASSLGQNYGYTF.

This clone was found a few times. The V and J genes are TRBV7-9 and TRBJ1-5, with D maybe TRBD1 (6 bases). This CDR3 spans 17 amino acids. Trimming shortened V by 0 bases and J by 2 bases, and 14 bases separated the two germline ends. Germline CDR1 reads SEHNR; CDR2 reads FQNEAQ (reference sequence). The DNA of the CDR3 is TGTGCCAGCAGCTTAGCGCAAGGCACAGGGCGCAATCAGCCCCAGCATTTT. It encodes CASSLAQGTGRNQPQHF.

The CDR3 sequence: CASSEGLGNTGELFF. The DNA of the CDR3 is TGTGCCAGCAGTGAAGGACTAGGGAACACCGGGGAGCTGTTTTTT. The chain links TRBV6-1 to TRBJ2-2; D perhaps matches TRBD2 (6 bases). This CDR3 region has 15 residues. Germline V lookup: CDR1 MNHNS, CDR2 SASEGT. The germline V and J ends were trimmed by 1 base and 1 base, with 7 bases remaining between them.

V gene TRBV6-5 combines with J gene TRBJ2-7; TRBD1 might be the D (6 bases). The CDR3 is 14 residues long. Trimming cost V 6 bases and J 5 bases, with 17 bases left between them. Germline V gives CDR1 MNHEY, CDR2 SVGAGI. The CDR3 DNA reads as TGTGCCAGCAGGGCTTCTACAGGGTATAACGAGCAGTACTTC. Amino acid sequence: CASRASTGYNEQYF.

This clone occurred a few times. This chain joins TRBV7-9 and TRBJ1-2; 8 bases are a match to TRBD1. V lost 3 bases and J lost 4; bases outside the gene matches: 7. This CDR3 contains 15 residues. Per the germline V gene, CDR1 is SEHNR and CDR2 is FQNEAQ (reference sequence). DNA of the CDR3: TGTGCCAGCAGCTTGGACGGACAGGGACTCTATGGCTACACCTTC. This codes for CASSLDGQGLYGYTF. The whole variable domain, remainder taken from reference TRBV7-9 and TRBJ1-2, is DTGVSQNPRHKITKRGQNVTFRCDPISEHNRLYWYRQTLGQGPEFLTYFQNEAQLEKSRLLSDRFSAERPKGSFSTLEIQRTEQGDSAMYLCASSLDGQGLYGYTFGSGTRLTVV.

The chain has TRBV6-1 and TRBJ2-1; D is unclear. This CDR3 is 11 amino acids long. The germline gives CDR1 MNHNS, CDR2 SASEGT. Deletions cut 6 bases from V and 5 bases from J, with 5 bases between. CDR3 region: CASRRDNEQFF. CDR3 DNA sequence: TGTGCCAGCAGACGGGACAATGAGCAGTTCTTC.